The 7 T cell receptor beta chains below come from one sample, sequenced in a study of identical twins. TCRdb re-called the 5' RACE reads through MiXCR, storing one row per CDR3 protein. The table records 400,000 to 500,000 distinct CDR3 sequences, approximately 17% of them present only once. Specimen: naive T cells sorted from blood. Receptor source: a man aged 45-65 years in good health.

This clonotype was counted only a few times. The chain employs TRBV27 and TRBJ2-3, with TRBD2 identical over 7 bases. The length of the CDR3 is 13 residues. J lost 6 bases, V lost 7 bases, and 7 bases had no gene match. Per the germline V gene, CDR1 is MNHEY and CDR2 is SMNVEV (reference sequence). CDR3 sequence reads: CASMVQRGDTQYF. The CDR3 bases are TGTGCCAGCATGGTGCAGCGGGGTGATACGCAGTATTTT.

This chain uses TRBV28 with TRBJ1-1; perhaps TRBD1 as D (5 bases). CDR3 size: 13 residues. Germline V lookup: CDR1 MDHEN, CDR2 SYDVKM. Trimming took 3 bases from V and 8 from J, leaving 13 bases between them. CDR3 sequence (DNA): TGTGCCAGCAGTTTCGTCGGTCAGGGAGAAGCTTTCTTT. As protein: CASSFVGQGEAFF.

J is TRBJ2-1 and V is TRBV20-1; tentative D call: TRBD2 (6 bases). From germline, CDR1 is DFQATT and CDR2 SNEGSKA (reference sequence). V dropped 2 bases and J dropped 1 base, with 18 bases sitting between them. The CDR3 extends over 17 amino acids. CDR3 residues: CSARFTREVSSYNEQFF. DNA of the CDR3: TGCAGTGCTAGATTTACAAGGGAGGTCTCGTCCTACAATGAGCAGTTCTTC.

This clonotype was seen only a few times. The gene calls are TRBV4-1 and TRBJ2-7; weak D call: TRBD2 (6 bases). V lost 2 bases to trimming and J lost 4 bases, with 12 bases between them. Per the germline V gene, CDR1 is MGHRA and CDR2 is YSYEKL. The CDR3 loop spans 14 amino acids. Written as DNA, the CDR3 is TGCGCCAGCAGCCAACGGGGGAGACCGTACGAGCAGTACTTC. This gives the protein CASSQRGRPYEQYF.

This clonotype turned up a few times. The chain couples TRBV5-4 to TRBJ2-3, with 10 positions matching TRBD2. The ends lost 5 bases at V and 4 bases at J; junction bases unmatched: 10. The CDR3 is made up of 16 amino acids. The germline gives CDR1 SGHNT, CDR2 YYREEE (reference sequence). DNA for the CDR3: TGTGCCAGCAGAAGGACACTAGCGGGGAGCTCAGATACGCAGTATTTT. Translating it yields CASRRTLAGSSDTQYF. Filled out from reference TRBV5-4 and TRBJ2-3, the complete variable domain reads ETGVTQSPTHLIKTRGQQVTLRCSSQSGHNTVSWYQQALGQGPQFIFQYYREEENGRGNFPPRFSGLQFPNYSSELNVNALELDDSALYLCASRRTLAGSSDTQYFGPGTRLTVL.

This chain uses TRBV5-1 with TRBJ2-1; perhaps TRBD1 as D (5 bases). Trimming shortened V by 7 bases and J by 6 bases, and 17 bases separated the two germline ends. The germline CDR1 and CDR2 sequences are SGHRS and YFSETQ. This CDR3 spans 14 amino acids. CDR3 coding DNA: TGCGCCAGCTCCCAGGGCGACGAGGTCAATGAGCAGTTCTTC. Amino acids: CASSQGDEVNEQFF.

The chain joins TRBV20-1 to TRBJ2-7; D uncertain. Trimming removed 5 bases at V and 4 bases at J, with 12 bases between. CDR3 length equals 12 residues. Germline CDR1 DFQATT, CDR2 SNEGSKA (reference sequence). CDR3 amino acids: CSAPNSVYEQYF. The CDR3 nucleotides are TGCAGTGCTCCAAACTCGGTATACGAGCAGTACTTC.